This T cell receptor (beta chain) derives from a study of graft-versus-host responses after intestinal transplantation. V trimming: 6 bases; J trimming: 4 bases; junction bases outside the gene matches: 11. This CDR3 is built from 15 residues. CDR1 is LNHDA, CDR2 SQIVND, per germline (reference sequence). The assay was immunoSEQ multiplex PCR, and TCRdb's table has in-frame clones only and misses some. The repertoire holds more than 50,000 clones, with more than 80% as singletons. The chain is built from TRBV19 and TRBJ1-2, with 7 bases fitting TRBD1. The receptor was derived from a human patient who received an intestinal transplant, so some T cells may come from the graft donor. The source was PBMCs, collected roughly 660 days after intestinal transplant. Written as DNA, the CDR3 is TGTGCCAGTAGGTTCCGACAGGGCCCTACCTATGGCTACACCTTC. It translates to CASRFRQGPTYGYTF.